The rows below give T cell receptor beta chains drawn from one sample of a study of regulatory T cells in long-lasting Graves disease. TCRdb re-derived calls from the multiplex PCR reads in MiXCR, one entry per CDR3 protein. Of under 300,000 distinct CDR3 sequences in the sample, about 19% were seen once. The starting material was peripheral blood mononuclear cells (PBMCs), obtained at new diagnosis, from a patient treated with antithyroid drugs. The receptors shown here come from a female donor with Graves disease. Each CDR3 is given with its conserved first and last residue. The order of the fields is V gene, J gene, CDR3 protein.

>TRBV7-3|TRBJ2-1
CASSSPGTTYNEQFF
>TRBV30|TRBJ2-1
CAWSPGGSYNEQFF
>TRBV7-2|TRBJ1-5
CASSLLGQIPQPQHF
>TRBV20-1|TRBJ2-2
CSASGSWGTGELFF
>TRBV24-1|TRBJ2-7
CATSDTARYEQYF
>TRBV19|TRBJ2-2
CASIAGARDTGELFF
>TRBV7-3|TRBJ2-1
CASSPEGVGEQFF
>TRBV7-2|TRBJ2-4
CASSFQGTKNIQYF
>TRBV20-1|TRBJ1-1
CNPNQNTEAFF
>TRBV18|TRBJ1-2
CASSPPGTQNYGYTF
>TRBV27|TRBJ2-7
CASSSVSSYEQYF
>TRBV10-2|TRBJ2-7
CASTSGRAGWEQYF
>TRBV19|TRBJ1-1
CASSIVGGQDRAFF
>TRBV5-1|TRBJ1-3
CASSPGTGNSGNTIYF
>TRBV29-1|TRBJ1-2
CSVHTPANYGYTF
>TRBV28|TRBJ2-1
CASSLRTGGRGFNEQFF
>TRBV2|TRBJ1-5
CASSPGHPASNQPQHF
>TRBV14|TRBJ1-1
CASADRGNTEAFF
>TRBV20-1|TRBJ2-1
CSARTGRGAGLNEQFF
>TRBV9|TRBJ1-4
CASSVQAATNEKLFF
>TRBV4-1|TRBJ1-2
CASSQELGSGGYTF
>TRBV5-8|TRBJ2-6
CASRAPGQGAAGANVLTF
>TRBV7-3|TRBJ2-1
CASSPKPGFEQFF
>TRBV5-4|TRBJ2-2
CASSPKRTGVNTGELFF
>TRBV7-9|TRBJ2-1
CASETGREAGAYNEQFF
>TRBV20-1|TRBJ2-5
CSGSFRVWETQYF
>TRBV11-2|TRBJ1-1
CASSLRGNTEAFF
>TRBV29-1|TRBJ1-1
CSVETGTGNTEAFF
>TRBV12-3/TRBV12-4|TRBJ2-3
CASSSRGRLNTDTQYF
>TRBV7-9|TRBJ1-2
CASSRTENYGYTF
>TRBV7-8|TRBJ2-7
CASSLFLAGDEQYF
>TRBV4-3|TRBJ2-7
CASSARQGAWEQYF
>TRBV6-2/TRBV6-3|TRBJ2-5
CASSLGVGQETQYF
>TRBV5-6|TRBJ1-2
CASSLAARDRPGYTF
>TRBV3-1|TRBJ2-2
CASSEIDGTGELFF
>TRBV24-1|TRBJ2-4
CATSVGSGNIQYF
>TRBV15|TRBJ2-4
CATSSVGGLGNIQYF
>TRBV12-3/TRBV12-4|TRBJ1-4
CASSRTGDEKLFF
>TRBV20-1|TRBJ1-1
CSASRTGKATEAFF
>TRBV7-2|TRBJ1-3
CASSLVILEGVGNTIYF
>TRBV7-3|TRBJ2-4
CASSLGDSGTGKNIQYF
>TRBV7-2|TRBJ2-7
CASSSQLMATWSPYEQYF
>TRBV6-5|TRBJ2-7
CASSYLGSGGTSAEQYF
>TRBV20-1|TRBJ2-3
CSARDYSGGRTDTQYF
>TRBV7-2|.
CASSSGQRIGTQYF